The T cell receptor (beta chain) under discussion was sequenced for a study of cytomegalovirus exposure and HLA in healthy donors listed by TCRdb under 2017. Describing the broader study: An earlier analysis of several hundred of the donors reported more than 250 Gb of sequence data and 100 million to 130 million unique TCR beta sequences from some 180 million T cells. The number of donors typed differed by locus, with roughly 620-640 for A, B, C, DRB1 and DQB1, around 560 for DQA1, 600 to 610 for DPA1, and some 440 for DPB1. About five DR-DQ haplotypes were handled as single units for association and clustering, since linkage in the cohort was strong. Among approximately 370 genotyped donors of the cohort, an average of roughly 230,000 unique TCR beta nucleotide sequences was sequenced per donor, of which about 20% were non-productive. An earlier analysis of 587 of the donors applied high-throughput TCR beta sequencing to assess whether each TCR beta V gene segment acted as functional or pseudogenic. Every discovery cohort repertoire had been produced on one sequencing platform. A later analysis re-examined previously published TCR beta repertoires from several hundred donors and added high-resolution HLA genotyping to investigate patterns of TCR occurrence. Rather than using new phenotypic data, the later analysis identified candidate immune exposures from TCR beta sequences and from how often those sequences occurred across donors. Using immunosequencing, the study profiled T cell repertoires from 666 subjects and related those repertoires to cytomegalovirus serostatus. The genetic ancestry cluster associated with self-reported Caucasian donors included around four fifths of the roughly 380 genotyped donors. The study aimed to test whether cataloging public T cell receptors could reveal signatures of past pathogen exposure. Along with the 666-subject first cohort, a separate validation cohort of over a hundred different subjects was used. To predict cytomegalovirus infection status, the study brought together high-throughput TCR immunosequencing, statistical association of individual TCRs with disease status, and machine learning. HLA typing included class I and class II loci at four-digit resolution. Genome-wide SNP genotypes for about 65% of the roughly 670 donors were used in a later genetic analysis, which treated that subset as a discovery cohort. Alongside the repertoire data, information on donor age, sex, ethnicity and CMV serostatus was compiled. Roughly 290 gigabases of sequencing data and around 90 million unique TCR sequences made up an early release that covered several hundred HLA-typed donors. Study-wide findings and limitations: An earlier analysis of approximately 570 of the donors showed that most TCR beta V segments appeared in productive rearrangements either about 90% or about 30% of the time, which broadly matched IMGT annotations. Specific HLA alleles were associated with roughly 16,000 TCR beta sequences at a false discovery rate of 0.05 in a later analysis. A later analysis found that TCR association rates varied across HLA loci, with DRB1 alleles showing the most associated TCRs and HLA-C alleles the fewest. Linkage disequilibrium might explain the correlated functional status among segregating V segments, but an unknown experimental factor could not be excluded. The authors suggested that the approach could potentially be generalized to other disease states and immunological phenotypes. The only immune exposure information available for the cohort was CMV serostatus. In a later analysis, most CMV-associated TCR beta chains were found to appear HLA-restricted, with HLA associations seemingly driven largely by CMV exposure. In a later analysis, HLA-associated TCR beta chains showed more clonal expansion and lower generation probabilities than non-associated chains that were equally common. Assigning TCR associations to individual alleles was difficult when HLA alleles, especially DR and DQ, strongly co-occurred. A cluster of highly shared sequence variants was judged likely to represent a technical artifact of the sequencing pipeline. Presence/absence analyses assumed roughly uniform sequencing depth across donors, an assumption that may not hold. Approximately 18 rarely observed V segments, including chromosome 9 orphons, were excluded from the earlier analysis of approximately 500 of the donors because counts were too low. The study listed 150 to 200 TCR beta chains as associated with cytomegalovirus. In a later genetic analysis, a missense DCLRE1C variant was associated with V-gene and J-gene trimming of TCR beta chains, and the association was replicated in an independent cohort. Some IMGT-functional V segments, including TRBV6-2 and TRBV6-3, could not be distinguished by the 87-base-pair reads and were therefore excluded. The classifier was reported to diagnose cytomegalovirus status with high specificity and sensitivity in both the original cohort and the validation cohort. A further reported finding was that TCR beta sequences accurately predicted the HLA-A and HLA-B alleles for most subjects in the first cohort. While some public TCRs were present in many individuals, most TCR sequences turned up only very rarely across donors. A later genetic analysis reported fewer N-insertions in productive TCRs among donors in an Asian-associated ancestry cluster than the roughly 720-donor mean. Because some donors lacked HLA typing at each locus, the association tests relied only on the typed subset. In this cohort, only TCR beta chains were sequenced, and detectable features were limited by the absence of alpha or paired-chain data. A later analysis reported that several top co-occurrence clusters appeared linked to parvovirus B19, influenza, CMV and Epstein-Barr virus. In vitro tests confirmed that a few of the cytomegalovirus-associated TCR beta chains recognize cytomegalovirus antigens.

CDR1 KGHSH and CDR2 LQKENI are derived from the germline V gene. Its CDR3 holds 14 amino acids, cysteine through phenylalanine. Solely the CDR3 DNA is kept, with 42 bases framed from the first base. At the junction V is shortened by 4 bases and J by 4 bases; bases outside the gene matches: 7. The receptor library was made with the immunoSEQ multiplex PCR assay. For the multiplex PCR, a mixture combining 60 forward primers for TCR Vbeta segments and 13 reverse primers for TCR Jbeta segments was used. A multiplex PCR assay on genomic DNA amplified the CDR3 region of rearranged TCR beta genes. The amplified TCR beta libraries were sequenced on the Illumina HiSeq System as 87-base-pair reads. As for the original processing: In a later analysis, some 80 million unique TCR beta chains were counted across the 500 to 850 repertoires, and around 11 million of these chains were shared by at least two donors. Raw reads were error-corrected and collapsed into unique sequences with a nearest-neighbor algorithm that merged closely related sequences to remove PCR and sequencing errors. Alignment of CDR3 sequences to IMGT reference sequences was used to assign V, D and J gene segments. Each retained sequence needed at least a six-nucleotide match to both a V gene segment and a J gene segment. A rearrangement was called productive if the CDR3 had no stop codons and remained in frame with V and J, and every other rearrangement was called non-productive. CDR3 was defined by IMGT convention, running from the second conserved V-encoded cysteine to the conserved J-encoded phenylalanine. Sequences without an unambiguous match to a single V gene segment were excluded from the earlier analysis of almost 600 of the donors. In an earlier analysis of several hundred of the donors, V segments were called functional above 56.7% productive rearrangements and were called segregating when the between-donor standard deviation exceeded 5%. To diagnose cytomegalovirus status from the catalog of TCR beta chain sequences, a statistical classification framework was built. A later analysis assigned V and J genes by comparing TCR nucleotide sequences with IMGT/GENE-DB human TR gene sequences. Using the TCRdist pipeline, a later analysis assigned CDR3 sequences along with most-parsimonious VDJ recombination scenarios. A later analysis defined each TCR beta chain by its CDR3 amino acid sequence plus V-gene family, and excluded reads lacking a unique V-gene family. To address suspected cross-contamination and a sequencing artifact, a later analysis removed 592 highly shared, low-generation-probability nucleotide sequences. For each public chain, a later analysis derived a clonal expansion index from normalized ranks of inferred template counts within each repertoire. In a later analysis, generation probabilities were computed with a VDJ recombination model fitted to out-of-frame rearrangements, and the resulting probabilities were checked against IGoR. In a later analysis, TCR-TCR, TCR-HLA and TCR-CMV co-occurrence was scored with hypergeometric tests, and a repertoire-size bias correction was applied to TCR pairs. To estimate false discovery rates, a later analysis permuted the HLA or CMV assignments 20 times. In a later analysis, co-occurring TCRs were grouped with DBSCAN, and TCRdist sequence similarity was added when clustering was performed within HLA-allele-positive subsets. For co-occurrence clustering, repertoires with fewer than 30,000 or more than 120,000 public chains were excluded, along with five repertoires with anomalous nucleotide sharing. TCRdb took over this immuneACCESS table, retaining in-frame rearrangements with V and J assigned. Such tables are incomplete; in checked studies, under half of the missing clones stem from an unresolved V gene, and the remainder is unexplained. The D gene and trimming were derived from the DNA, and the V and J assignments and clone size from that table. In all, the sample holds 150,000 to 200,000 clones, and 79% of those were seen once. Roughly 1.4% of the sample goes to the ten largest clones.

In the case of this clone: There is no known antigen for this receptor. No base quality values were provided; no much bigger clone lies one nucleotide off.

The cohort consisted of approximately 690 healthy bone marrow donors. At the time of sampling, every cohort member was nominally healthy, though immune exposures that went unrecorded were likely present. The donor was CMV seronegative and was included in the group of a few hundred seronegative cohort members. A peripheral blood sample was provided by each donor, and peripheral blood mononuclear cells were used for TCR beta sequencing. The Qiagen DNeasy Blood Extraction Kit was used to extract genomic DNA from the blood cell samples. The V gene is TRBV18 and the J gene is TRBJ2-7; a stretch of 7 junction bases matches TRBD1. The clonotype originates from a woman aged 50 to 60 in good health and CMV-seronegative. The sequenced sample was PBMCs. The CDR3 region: CASSHGDSLYEQYF. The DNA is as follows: TGTGCCAGCTCACATGGGGACAGCCTTTACGAGCAGTACTTC.